These 9 T cell receptor beta chains share one sample of origin, sequenced in a study of OX40 agonist ivuxolimab in advanced cancers. The table came from immunoSEQ multiplex PCR; TCRdb's copy has only in-frame clones and leaves some out. The sample has some 78,000 clones; roughly nine tenths are singletons. The specimen comprised CD4+ or CD8+ T cells sorted from blood, sampled in a trial of the OX40 agonist ivuxolimab. Receptors were obtained from an adult with an advanced solid tumor such as melanoma, head and neck, liver or kidney cancer.

The rearrangement links TRBV6-1 to TRBJ1-4; D gene unclear. V was shortened by 6 bases and J by 8 bases, with 19 bases between the two germline ends. CDR1 and CDR2 from the germline V gene are MNHNS and SASEGT. The CDR3 has 15 amino acids. This CDR3 is CASSLRASPSEKLFF. The CDR3 nucleotides read TGTGCCAGCAGCCTCCGGGCCAGCCCCTCCGAAAAACTGTTTTTT.

The chain uses TRBV27 and TRBJ2-7; 9 positions match TRBD1. V gave up 6 bases and J gave up 6 bases; unmatched junction bases: 15. The germline V gene encodes CDR1 MNHEY and CDR2 SMNVEV (reference sequence). CDR3 length: 16 residues. The CDR3, as DNA: TGTGCCAGCAGCTCGGGTGGGGACAGGGTTCCCCTCGAGCAGTACTTC. As protein: CASSSGGDRVPLEQYF.

This chain links TRBV16 with TRBJ2-7, with a tentative D call TRBD1 (6 bases). V gave up 0 bases and J gave up 7 bases, with 13 bases separating them. The germline V gene encodes CDR1 KGHSY and CDR2 FQNENV. The CDR3 consists of 14 residues. The CDR3: CASSQSDRTWEQYF. DNA of the CDR3: TGTGCCAGCAGCCAATCGGACAGAACTTGGGAGCAGTACTTC. The full variable domain, in which reference TRBV16 and TRBJ2-7 provide the parts outside the CDR3, is GEEVAQTPKHLVRGEGQKAKLYCAPIKGHSYVFWYQQVLKNEFKFLISFQNENVFDETGMPKERFSAKCLPNSPCSLEIQATKLEDSAVYFCASSQSDRTWEQYFGPGTRLTVT.

V usage is TRBV29-1 and J usage is TRBJ2-1; D may match TRBD1 or TRBD2 (6 bases each). CDR3 size: 14 residues. Trimming took 4 bases from V and 6 from J, leaving 16 bases between them. Germline assignment: CDR1 SQVTM and CDR2 ANQGSEA. CDR3 DNA: TGCAGCGTTGGGCCCATCGGAGGGGGCAATGAGCAGTTCTTC. Amino acids: CSVGPIGGGNEQFF.

This clone was counted a few times. V is TRBV19 and J is TRBJ2-2; D gene unclear. Trimming cost V 4 bases and J 13 bases, with 10 bases left between them. CDR3 length equals 11 residues. Germline V CDR1 and CDR2: LNHDA, SQIVND (reference sequence). DNA for the CDR3: TGTGCCAGTAGTAGTGTGTGGGTGCTGTTTTTT. Its translation is CASSSVWVLFF.

This clone appeared a few times. The rearrangement joins TRBV2 to TRBJ1-2, with D perhaps matching TRBD1 (6 bases). Germline V gene lookup returns CDR1 SNHLY and CDR2 FYNNEI. CDR3 length: 15 residues. Trimming took 8 bases from V and 6 from J, leaving 22 bases between them. CDR3 region: CASARTGMSPDGYTF. The CDR3, as DNA: TGTGCCAGCGCACGAACAGGGATGTCCCCTGATGGCTACACCTTC.

This clone has just a few counts. The chain combines TRBV7-9 with TRBJ1-4; TRBD1 agrees at 7 bases. Germline V gene data show CDR1 as SEHNR and CDR2 as FQNEAQ (reference sequence). The J segment lost 8 bases and the V segment lost 5 bases, leaving 8 bases of the junction unmatched. The CDR3 covers 14 residues. CDR3 sequence reads: CASSPGGFGEKLFF. DNA for the CDR3: TGTGCCAGCAGCCCAGGGGGTTTTGGGGAAAAACTGTTTTTT.

The gene calls are TRBV30 and TRBJ1-1; maybe TRBD1 (5 bases). This CDR3 region has 14 residues. Germline CDR1 is GTSNPN and CDR2 is SVGIG (reference sequence). As DNA, the CDR3 is TGTGCGTGGGGCAGAGTTGGTGGAAACACTGAAGCTTTCTTT. Protein: CAWGRVGGNTEAFF.

The rearrangement uses TRBV28 and TRBJ1-1, with TRBD1 identical over 7 bases. The CDR3 extends over 15 amino acids. V dropped 6 bases and J dropped 1; count of bases not matched to a gene: 8. Germline assignment: CDR1 MDHEN and CDR2 SYDVKM. For the CDR3, the DNA is TGTGCCAGCAGCTTTATGGACAGGTCGAACACTGAAGCTTTCTTT. Its translation is CASSFMDRSNTEAFF.